This T cell receptor (beta chain) came from a study of T cells in Graves' hyperthyroidism and ophthalmopathy. Overall study: Pretreatment peripheral blood was obtained at initial diagnosis.

The V gene's germline CDR1 is GTSNPN and CDR2 SVGIG (reference sequence). This CDR3 has 14 amino acids. V trimming: 2 bases; J trimming: 4 bases; junction bases outside the gene matches: 5. TCR beta CDR3 region amplification was performed from RNA transcripts. The HTBI primer set was used in a first-round RT-PCR of the TCR CDR3. TCRdb processed the multiplex PCR reads anew with MiXCR; each CDR3 protein has one entry. The sample includes about 640,000 distinct CDR3 sequences, about 15% of them seen just once. This clonotype was seen many times. The specimen sequenced was blood. The origin of this receptor is a woman aged 45-65 years with Graves' ophthalmopathy. The chain carries TRBV30 and TRBJ2-7; 10 positions match TRBD2. The CDR3 loop is CAWSRGSGGYEQYF. The CDR3 bases are TGTGCCTGGAGTAGGGGTAGCGGGGGGTACGAGCAGTACTTC.